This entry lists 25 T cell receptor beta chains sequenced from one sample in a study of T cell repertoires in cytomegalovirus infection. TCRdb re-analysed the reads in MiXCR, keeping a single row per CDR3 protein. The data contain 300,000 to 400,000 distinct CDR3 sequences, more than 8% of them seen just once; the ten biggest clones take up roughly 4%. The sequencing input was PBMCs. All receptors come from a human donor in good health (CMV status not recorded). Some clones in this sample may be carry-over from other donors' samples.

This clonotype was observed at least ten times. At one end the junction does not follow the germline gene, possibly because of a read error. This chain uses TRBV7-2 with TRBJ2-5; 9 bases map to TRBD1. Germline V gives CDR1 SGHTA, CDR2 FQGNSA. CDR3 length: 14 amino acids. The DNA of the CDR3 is TGTGCCAGCAGCTCCACAGGGGGCCAAGGGACCCAGTACTTC. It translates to CASSSTGGQGTQYF.

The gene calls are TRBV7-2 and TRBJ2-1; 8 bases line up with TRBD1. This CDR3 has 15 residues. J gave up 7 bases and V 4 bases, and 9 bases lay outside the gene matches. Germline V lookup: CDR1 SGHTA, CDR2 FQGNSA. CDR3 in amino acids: CASSSHRGVGNEQFF. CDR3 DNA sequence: TGTGCCAGCAGCTCGCACAGGGGGGTGGGAAATGAGCAGTTCTTC.

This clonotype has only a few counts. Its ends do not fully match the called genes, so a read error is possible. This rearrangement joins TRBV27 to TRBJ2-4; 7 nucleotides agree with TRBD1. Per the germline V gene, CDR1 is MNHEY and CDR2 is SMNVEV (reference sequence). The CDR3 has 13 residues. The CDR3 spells CASSLSTGWPRDF. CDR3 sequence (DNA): TGTGCCAGCAGTTTATCGACAGGGTGGCCTCGGGACTTC.

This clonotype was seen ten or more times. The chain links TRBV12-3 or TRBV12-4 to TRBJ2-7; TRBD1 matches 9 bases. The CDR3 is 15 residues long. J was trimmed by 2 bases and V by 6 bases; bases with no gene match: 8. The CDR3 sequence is CASRPTGGKAYEQYF. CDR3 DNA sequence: TGTGCCAGCAGGCCAACAGGGGGCAAAGCCTACGAGCAGTACTTC.

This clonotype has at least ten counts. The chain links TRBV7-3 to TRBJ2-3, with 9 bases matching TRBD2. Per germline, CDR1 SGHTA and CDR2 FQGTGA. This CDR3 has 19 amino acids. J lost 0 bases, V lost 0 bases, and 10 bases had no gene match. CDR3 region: CASSLTSSGGPTSTDTQYF. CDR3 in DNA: TGTGCCAGCAGCTTAACGTCGAGCGGGGGGCCAACTAGCACAGATACGCAGTATTTT.

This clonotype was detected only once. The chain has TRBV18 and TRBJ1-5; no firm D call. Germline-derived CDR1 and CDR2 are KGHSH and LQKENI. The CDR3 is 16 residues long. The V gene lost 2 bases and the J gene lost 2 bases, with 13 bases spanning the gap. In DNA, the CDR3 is TGTGCCAGCTCACCATGGGCGGGGAATGGCAATCAGCCCCAGCATTTT. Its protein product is CASSPWAGNGNQPQHF.

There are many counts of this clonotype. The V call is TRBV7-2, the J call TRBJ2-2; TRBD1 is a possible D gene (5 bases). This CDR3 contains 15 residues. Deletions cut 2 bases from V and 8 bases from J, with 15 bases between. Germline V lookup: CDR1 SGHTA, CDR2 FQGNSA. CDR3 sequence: CASSLQGAPRGELFF. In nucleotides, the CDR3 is TGTGCCAGCAGCTTACAAGGGGCCCCTCGAGGGGAGCTGTTTTTT.

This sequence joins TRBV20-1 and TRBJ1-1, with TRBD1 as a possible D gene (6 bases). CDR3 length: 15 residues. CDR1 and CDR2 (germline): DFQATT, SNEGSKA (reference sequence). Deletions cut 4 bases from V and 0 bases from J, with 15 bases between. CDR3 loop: CSAITGISMNTEAFF. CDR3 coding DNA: TGCAGTGCTATCACAGGGATCTCTATGAACACTGAAGCTTTCTTT.

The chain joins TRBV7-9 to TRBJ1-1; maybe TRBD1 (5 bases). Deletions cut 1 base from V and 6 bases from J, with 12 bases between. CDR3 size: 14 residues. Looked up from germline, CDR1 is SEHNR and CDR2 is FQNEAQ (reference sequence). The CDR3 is CASSLVFRDAEAFF. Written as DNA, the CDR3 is TGTGCCAGCAGCTTAGTCTTCAGGGACGCTGAAGCTTTCTTT.

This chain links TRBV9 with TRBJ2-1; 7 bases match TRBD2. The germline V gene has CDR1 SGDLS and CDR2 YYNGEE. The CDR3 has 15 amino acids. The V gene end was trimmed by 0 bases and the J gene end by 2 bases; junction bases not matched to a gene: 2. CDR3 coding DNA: TGTGCCAGCAGCGTAGGCGGGAGAGCCTACAATGAGCAGTTCTTC. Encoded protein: CASSVGGRAYNEQFF.

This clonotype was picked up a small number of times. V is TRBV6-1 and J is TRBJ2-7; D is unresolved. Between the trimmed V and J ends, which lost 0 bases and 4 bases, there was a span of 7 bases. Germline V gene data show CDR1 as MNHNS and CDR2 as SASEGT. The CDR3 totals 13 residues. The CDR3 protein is CASSEANGYEQYF. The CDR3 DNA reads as TGTGCCAGCAGTGAAGCCAACGGTTACGAGCAGTACTTC.

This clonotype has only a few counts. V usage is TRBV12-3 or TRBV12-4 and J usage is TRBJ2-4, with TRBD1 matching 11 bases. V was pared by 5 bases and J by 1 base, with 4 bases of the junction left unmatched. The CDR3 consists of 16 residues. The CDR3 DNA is TGTGCCAGCAGTGCCGGACAGGGGGCGGCCAAAAACATTCAGTACTTC. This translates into CASSAGQGAAKNIQYF.

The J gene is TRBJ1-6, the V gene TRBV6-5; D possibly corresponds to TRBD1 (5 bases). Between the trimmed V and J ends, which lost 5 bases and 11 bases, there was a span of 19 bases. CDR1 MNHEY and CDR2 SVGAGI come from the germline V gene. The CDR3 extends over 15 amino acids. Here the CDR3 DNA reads TGTGCCAGCAGTACGGGACCGCCGGGGGGTCCACCCCTCCACTTT. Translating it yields CASSTGPPGGPPLHF.

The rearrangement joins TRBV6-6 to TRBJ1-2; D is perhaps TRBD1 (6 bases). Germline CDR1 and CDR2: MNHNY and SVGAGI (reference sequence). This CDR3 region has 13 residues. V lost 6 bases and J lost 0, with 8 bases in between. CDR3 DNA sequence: TGTGCCAGCAGGACAGGAGCTAACTATGGCTACACCTTC. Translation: CASRTGANYGYTF.

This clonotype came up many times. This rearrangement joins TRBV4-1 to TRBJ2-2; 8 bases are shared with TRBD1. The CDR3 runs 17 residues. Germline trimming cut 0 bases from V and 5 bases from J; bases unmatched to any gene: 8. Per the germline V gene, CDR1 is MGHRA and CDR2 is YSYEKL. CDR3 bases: TGCGCCAGCAGCCAAGACATTGGACAGGGCGGGACCGGGGAGCTGTTTTTT. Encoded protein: CASSQDIGQGGTGELFF.

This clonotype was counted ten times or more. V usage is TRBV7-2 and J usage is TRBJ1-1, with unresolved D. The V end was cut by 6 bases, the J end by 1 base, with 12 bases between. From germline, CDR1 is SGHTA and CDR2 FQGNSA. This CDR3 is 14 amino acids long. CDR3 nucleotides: TGTGCCAGCAGTCTCTCGTGGGGGAACACTGAAGCTTTCTTT. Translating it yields CASSLSWGNTEAFF. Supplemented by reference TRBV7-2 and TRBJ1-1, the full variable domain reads GAGVSQSPSNKVTEKGKDVELRCDPISGHTALYWYRQSLGQGLEFLIYFQGNSAPDKSGLPSDRFSAERTGGSVSTLTIQRTQQEDSAVYLCASSLSWGNTEAFFGQGTRLTVV.

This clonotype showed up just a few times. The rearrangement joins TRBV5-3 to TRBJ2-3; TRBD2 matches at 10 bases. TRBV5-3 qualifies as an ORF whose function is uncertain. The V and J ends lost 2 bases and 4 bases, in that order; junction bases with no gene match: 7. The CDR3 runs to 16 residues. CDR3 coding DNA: TGTGCCAGAAGCTTTAACCTAGCGGGGGAGGCAGATACGCAGTATTTT. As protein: CARSFNLAGEADTQYF.

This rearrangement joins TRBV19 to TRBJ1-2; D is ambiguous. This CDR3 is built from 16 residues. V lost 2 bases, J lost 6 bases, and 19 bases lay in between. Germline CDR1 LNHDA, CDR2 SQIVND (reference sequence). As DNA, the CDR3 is TGTGCCAGTAGTATAAGGAACCGGCTTTTGCCCCATGGCTACACCTTC. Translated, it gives CASSIRNRLLPHGYTF.

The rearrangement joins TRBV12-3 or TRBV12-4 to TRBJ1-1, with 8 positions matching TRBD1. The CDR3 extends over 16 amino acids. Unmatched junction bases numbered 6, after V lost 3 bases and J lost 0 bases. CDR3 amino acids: CASSFTGGVLNTEAFF. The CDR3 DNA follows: TGTGCCAGCAGTTTCACAGGGGGAGTATTGAACACTGAAGCTTTCTTT.

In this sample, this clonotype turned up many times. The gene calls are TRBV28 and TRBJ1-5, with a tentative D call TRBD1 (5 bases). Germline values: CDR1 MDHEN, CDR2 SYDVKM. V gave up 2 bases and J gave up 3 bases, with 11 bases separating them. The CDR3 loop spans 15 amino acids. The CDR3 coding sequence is TGTGCCAGCAGTTTAATCGGGACTTACAATCAGCCCCAGCATTTT. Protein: CASSLIGTYNQPQHF.

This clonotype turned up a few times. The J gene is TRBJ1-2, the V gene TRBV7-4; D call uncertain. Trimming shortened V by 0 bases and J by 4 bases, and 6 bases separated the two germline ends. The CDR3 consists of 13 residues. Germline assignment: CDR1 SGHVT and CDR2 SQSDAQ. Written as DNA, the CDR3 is TGTGCCAGCAGCTTAGCCCGGACCTATGGCTACACCTTC. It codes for CASSLARTYGYTF.

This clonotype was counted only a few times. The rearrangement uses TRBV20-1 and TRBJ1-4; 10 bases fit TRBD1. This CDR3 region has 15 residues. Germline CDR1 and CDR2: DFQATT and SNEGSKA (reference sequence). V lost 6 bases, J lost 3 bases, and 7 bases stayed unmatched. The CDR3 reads CSAAGTGESNEKLFF. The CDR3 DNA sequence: TGCAGTGCCGCCGGGACAGGGGAATCTAATGAAAAACTGTTTTTT.

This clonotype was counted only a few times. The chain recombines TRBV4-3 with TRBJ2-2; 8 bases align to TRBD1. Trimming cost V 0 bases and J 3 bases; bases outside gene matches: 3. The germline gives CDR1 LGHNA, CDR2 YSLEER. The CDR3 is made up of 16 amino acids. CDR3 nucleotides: TGCGCCAGCAGCCAAGATCCGGACAGGGACACCGGGGAGCTGTTTTTT. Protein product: CASSQDPDRDTGELFF.

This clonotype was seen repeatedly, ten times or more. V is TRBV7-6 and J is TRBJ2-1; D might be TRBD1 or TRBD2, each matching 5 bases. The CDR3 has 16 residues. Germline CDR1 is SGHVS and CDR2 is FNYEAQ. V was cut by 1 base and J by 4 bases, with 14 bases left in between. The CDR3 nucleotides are TGTGCCAGCAGCTTAGGGGGGATCGGACTTTACAATGAGCAGTTCTTC. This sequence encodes CASSLGGIGLYNEQFF.

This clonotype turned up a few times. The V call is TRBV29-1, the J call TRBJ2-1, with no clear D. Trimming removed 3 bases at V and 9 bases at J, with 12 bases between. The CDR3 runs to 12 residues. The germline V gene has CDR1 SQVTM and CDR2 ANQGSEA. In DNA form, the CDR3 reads TGCAGCGTTGATTTGGCGCAAAGTGAGCAGTTCTTC. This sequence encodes CSVDLAQSEQFF.